This T cell receptor beta chain was identified during a study of cytomegalovirus exposure and HLA in healthy donors. Study-level background: HLA-typed donors were the source of approximately 88 million unique TCRs held in an early data release.

PCR was performed using 60 Vbeta and 13 Jbeta primers. This table comes from immunoSEQ multiplex PCR, and its TCRdb copy is limited to in-frame clones, with some not included. This sample's table reports about 96,000 clones. Turning to this clone: Its antigen is unidentified.

V was trimmed by 6 bases and J by 6 bases, leaving 15 bases between them. This CDR3 region has 14 residues. Germline V gene lookup returns CDR1 LNHDA and CDR2 SQIVND (reference sequence). Study-wide findings and caveats: Analysis performed later showed TCR beta chains linked to HLA being more clonally expanded than equally common others. Excluded: some indistinguishable V segments such as TRBV6-2 and TRBV6-3.

The receptor's source is a woman aged 25 to 39 in good health and CMV-seronegative. The sample comprised PBMCs. The chain has TRBV19 and TRBJ1-5; a weak D match, TRBD1 (6 bases). CDR3 sequence reads: CASRANRVGQPQHF. The CDR3 DNA reads as TGTGCCAGTAGGGCAAACAGGGTTGGTCAGCCCCAGCATTTT.